This record covers a single T cell receptor (beta chain). Profiling relied on immunoSEQ multiplex PCR, and the TCRdb table lists in-frame clones only, not all of them. The sample has more than 60,000 clones; around 86% are singletons. The sample originates from a study of OX40 agonist ivuxolimab in advanced cancers. This CDR3 region has 17 residues. Deletions cut 4 bases from V and 5 bases from J, with 20 bases between. Germline CDR1 reads LNHDA; CDR2 reads SQIVND (reference sequence). The chain links TRBV19 to TRBJ2-2; TRBD1 might be the D (6 bases). The TCR originated in an adult with an advanced solid tumor such as melanoma, head and neck, liver or kidney cancer. Sequenced material: CD4+ or CD8+ T cells sorted from blood, taken in a trial of the OX40 agonist ivuxolimab. CDR3 residues: CASSTPTGVGVTGELFF. The CDR3 region has the DNA TGTGCCAGTAGTACCCCGACAGGAGTCGGTGTTACCGGGGAGCTGTTTTTT.